This entry features one T cell receptor (beta chain) sequence. The antigen remains undetermined. This specimen comes from a study of T cells in Graves' hyperthyroidism and ophthalmopathy. Amplified regions were TCR beta CDR3 sequences from RNA transcripts. In the first-round RT-PCR of the TCR CDR3, the HTBI primer set was used. One entry per CDR3 protein, called by TCRdb with MiXCR from the multiplex PCR reads. The data contain some 440,000 distinct CDR3 sequences, around a sixth of them singletons. Graves' hyperthyroidism showing no ophthalmopathy progression within 18 months was considered stable. Any patient presenting with uncontrolled infection, other autoimmune disease, pregnancy or lactation was left out. The study's findings and limits: The model's output predicted ophthalmopathy at a median of 6.5 months prior to onset.

This clonotype was obtained from a woman between 18 and 30 years old with Graves' hyperthyroidism. The sample comprised blood.

The DNA for the CDR3 is TGTGCCAGTAGTATCTACGGACAGGGGAGTCAGCCCCAGCATTTT. Translating gives CASSIYGQGSQPQHF. J is TRBJ1-5 and V is TRBV19; TRBD1 aligns across 9 bases. The CDR3 sequence is 15 residues long. Germline assignment: CDR1 LNHDA and CDR2 SQIVND (reference sequence). J was trimmed by 6 bases and V by 3 bases; bases with no gene match: 6.